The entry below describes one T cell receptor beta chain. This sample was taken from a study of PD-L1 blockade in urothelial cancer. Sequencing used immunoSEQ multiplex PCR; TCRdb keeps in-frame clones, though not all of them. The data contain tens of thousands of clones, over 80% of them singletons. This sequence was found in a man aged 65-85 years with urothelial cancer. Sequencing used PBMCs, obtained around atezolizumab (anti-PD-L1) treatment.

CDR3 nucleotide sequence: TGTGCCAGCAGGTTGCGAGCGGACAGTGGGACCCAGTACTTC. Its translation: CASRLRADSGTQYF. The chain recombines TRBV6-1 with TRBJ2-5; TRBD1 is a possible D gene (6 bases). Germline-derived CDR1 and CDR2 are MNHNS and SASEGT. Trimming cost V 6 bases and J 7 bases, with 18 bases left between them. This CDR3 spans 14 amino acids.